This TCR beta chain came from a study of blood T cell repertoires in COVID-19. Trimming removed 5 bases from V and 13 bases from J, with 17 bases in between. Germline V CDR1 and CDR2: MDHEN, SYDVKM. The CDR3 runs to 12 residues. Clones were sequenced by immunoSEQ multiplex PCR, and TCRdb holds only the in-frame ones, with some missing. Here the sample spans approximately 45,000 clones, approximately 88% being singletons. The clonotype originates from a woman aged 40 to 55 with acute or convalescent COVID-19. This chain links TRBV28 with TRBJ1-1, with TRBD1 as a possible D gene (6 bases). Sequencing was performed on peripheral blood. The CDR3 sequence is CASSTTGNWGFF. The CDR3 DNA reads TGTGCCAGCAGTACGACAGGCAATTGGGGTTTCTTT.